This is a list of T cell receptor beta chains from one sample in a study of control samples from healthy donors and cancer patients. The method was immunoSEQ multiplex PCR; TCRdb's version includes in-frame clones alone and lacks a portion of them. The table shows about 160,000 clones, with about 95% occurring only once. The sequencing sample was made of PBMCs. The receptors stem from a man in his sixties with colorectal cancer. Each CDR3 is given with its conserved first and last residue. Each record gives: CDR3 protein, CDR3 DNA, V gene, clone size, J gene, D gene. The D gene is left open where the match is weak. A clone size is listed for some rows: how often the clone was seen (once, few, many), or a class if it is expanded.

CASSIPTGGPNYGYTF TGTGCCAGTAGTATCCCTACCGGGGGGCCTAACTATGGCTACACCTTC TRBV19 - TRBJ1-2 -
CASSLVTGGIHEQYF TGCGCCAGCAGCTTGGTGACAGGGGGTATCCACGAGCAGTACTTC TRBV5-1 - TRBJ2-7 TRBD1
CAIRTGGDGYTF TGTGCCATCAGAACAGGGGGCGATGGCTACACCTTC TRBV10-3 - TRBJ1-2 TRBD1
CASSLSEAVSYEQYF TGTGCCAGCAGCTTGAGCGAAGCCGTATCCTACGAGCAGTACTTC TRBV7-2 - TRBJ2-7 -
CASTLGGSQHF TGTGCCAGCACCTTGGGGGGGTCCCAGCATTTT TRBV6-5 - TRBJ1-5 -
CASSQGGDVQNTIYF TGTGCCAGCTCACAAGGGGGCGACGTACAAAACACCATATATTTT TRBV18 - TRBJ1-3 TRBD1
CASSKTSRVSEAFF TGTGCCAGCAGTAAAACTAGTAGGGTTTCTGAAGCTTTCTTT TRBV6-5 - TRBJ1-1 -
CASSDSRGEDTEAFF TGTGCCAGCAGTGATTCCAGGGGAGAGGACACTGAAGCTTTCTTT TRBV6-1 few TRBJ1-1 -
CASSAGQGAPETQYF TGCGCCAGCAGCGCTGGACAGGGGGCGCCGGAGACCCAGTACTTC TRBV5-1 - TRBJ2-5 TRBD1
CASSPRAPGKGAGELFF TGTGCCAGCTCACCGCGGGCTCCAGGAAAAGGCGCCGGGGAGCTGTTTTTT TRBV18 - TRBJ2-2 -
CASSYRTGYDEQYF TGCGCCAGCAGCTACCGGACAGGGTACGACGAGCAGTACTTC TRBV4-1 - TRBJ2-7 TRBD1
CAWDTGVLGEQYF TGTGCCTGGGACACAGGGGTCTTGGGCGAGCAGTACTTC TRBV30 - TRBJ2-7 TRBD1
CASSLVAEGTEAFF TGTGCCAGCAGCTTAGTCGCGGAAGGCACCGAAGCTTTCTTT TRBV11-1 - TRBJ1-1 -